A selection of T cell receptor beta chains follows, all from one sample in a study of T cell responses to AZD1222 COVID-19 vaccine. The repertoire was sequenced with immunoSEQ multiplex PCR; TCRdb's copy has only in-frame clones and lacks some. The sample lists about 110,000 clones; around 83% were seen once. The sequenced sample was peripheral blood, obtained on day 0 of AZD1222 vaccination. All receptors come from an adult in good health. Each CDR3 is given with its conserved first and last residue. The D gene is left open where the match is weak. Only some rows state a clone size, as once, few, many or a class for expanded clones.

J: TRBJ2-5
D: -
V: TRBV2
size: -
DNA: TGTGCCAGCAGTGATTCCGGGGCAGGGTCGGGAAGAGAGACCCAGTACTTC
CDR3: CASSDSGAGSGRETQYF

J: TRBJ1-3
D: -
V: TRBV7-9
size: once
DNA: TGTGCCAGCAGCCCCCGACCCTCTGGAAACACCATATATTTT
CDR3: CASSPRPSGNTIYF

J: TRBJ2-1
D: -
V: TRBV2
size: -
DNA: TGTGCCAGCAGTGAAGCTCCCCCCCTCACCTACAATGAGCAGTTCTTC
CDR3: CASSEAPPLTYNEQFF

J: TRBJ2-1
D: -
V: TRBV11-3
size: -
DNA: TGTGCCAGCAGCTTAGTGAACCAAGGGGGTGAGCAGTTCTTC
CDR3: CASSLVNQGGEQFF

J: TRBJ1-1
D: -
V: TRBV7-2
size: -
DNA: TGTGCCAGCAGCTTAGTGGGAGACACTGAAGCTTTCTTT
CDR3: CASSLVGDTEAFF

J: TRBJ2-1
D: -
V: TRBV30
size: -
DNA: TGTGCCTGGAGTGTGAAGGGGAATGAGCAGTTCTTC
CDR3: CAWSVKGNEQFF

J: TRBJ1-6
D: TRBD1
V: TRBV5-4
size: -
DNA: TGTGCCAGCAGCTCCTACAGGGGAAATTCACCCCTCCACTTT
CDR3: CASSSYRGNSPLHF

J: TRBJ1-5
D: TRBD1
V: TRBV5-1
size: -
DNA: TGCGCCAGCAGCTTGGGAGGGGGCGGGCAGCCCCAGCATTTT
CDR3: CASSLGGGGQPQHF

J: TRBJ1-1
D: -
V: TRBV6-2/TRBV6-3
size: -
DNA: TGTGCCAGCAGCGAAGCGGTGAACACTGAAGCTTTCTTT
CDR3: CASSEAVNTEAFF

J: TRBJ2-4
D: -
V: TRBV19
size: -
DNA: TGTGCCAGTAGCTCTATAGTAGGGTTGAACATTCAGTACTTC
CDR3: CASSSIVGLNIQYF

J: TRBJ1-6
D: -
V: TRBV25-1
size: once
DNA: TGTGCCAGCCGGGACACCTATAATTCACCCCTCCACTTT
CDR3: CASRDTYNSPLHF

J: TRBJ1-1
D: -
V: TRBV19
size: -
DNA: TGTGCCAGTAGTATGGCCGTAAGGAGCACTGAAGCTTTCTTT
CDR3: CASSMAVRSTEAFF

J: TRBJ2-3
D: TRBD1
V: TRBV7-2
size: -
DNA: TGTGCCAGCAGCTCCCGGGACAGGGGGTTCACAGATACGCAGTATTTT
CDR3: CASSSRDRGFTDTQYF